The 4 T cell receptor beta chains given below trace back to one sample, sequenced in a study of cytomegalovirus exposure and HLA in healthy donors. Researchers ran the PCR with 60 Vbeta and 13 Jbeta primers. TCRdb's table, derived via immunoSEQ multiplex PCR, lists solely in-frame clones and lacks some. The data contain roughly 130,000 clones, roughly 72% of them singletons. Sequenced sample: PBMCs. The receptors were gathered from a man aged 35-49 years in good health and CMV-seronegative.

The chain couples TRBV18 to TRBJ2-7, with 8 bases aligning to TRBD2. Germline V gene lookup returns CDR1 KGHSH and CDR2 LQKENI. V trimming: 0 bases; J trimming: 2 bases; junction bases outside the gene matches: 3. This CDR3 has 15 amino acids. The CDR3 region has the DNA TGTGCCAGCTCACCACCCCGGGAGGGGACCTACGAGCAGTACTTC. Its protein is CASSPPREGTYEQYF.

A single count supports this clone. V usage is TRBV7-7 and J usage is TRBJ1-2, with D possibly matching TRBD1 (5 bases). The CDR3 covers 18 residues. Between the trimmed V and J ends, which lost 3 bases and 6 bases, there was a span of 26 bases. Per germline, CDR1 SSHAT and CDR2 FNYEAQ (reference sequence). DNA for the CDR3: TGTGCCAGCAGCTTTAGCGAGGGGAGGGGCCGGCCCCCTGATGGCTACACCTTC. The encoded protein is CASSFSEGRGRPPDGYTF.

V gene TRBV11-3 combines with J gene TRBJ2-2, with D possibly TRBD1 on 5 matching bases. CDR1 is SGHNT, CDR2 YENEEA, per germline. The CDR3 contains 13 residues. V was clipped by 6 bases and J by 7 bases, with 12 bases between them. In DNA, the CDR3 is TGTGCCAGCAGGCCCGACAGTAACGGGGAGCTGTTTTTT. Its translation: CASRPDSNGELFF.

The chain carries TRBV11-2 and TRBJ1-1, with D possibly TRBD1 on 5 matching bases. Germline CDR1 reads SGHAT; CDR2 reads FQNNGV. The CDR3 has 14 residues. Trimming cost V 5 bases and J 4 bases, with 14 bases left between them. The CDR3 is CASSAQGESTEAFF. In nucleotides, the CDR3 is TGTGCCAGCAGCGCTCAGGGTGAGAGCACTGAAGCTTTCTTT.